This T cell receptor beta chain is drawn from a study of cytomegalovirus exposure and HLA in healthy donors. Libraries were prepared by immunoSEQ multiplex PCR; TCRdb keeps only in-frame clonotypes and omits some of them. The sample has 200,000 to 250,000 clones, around 90% seen once. The study drew the donors from its approximately 120-subject validation cohort, separate from the roughly 700-subject first cohort. Germline-derived CDR1 and CDR2 are MNHNY and SVGAGI (reference sequence). Between the trimmed V and J ends, which lost 0 bases and 5 bases, there was a span of 11 bases. CDR3 length equals 15 residues.

Sample: PBMCs. This sequence joins TRBV6-6 and TRBJ2-1; no clear D gene. The sequence was obtained from a woman aged 18-30 years in good health and CMV-seronegative. As DNA, the CDR3 is TGTGCCAGCAGTTACTCGGAGCCTATCAACAATGAGCAGTTCTTC. This codes for CASSYSEPINNEQFF.